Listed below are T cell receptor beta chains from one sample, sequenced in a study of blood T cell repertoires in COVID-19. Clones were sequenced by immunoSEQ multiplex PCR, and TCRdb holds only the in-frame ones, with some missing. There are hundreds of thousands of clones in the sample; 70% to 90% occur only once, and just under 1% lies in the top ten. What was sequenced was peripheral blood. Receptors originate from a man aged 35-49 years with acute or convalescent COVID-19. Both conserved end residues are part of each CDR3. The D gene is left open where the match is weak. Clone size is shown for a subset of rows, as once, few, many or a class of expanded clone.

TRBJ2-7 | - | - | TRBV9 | CASSVGPETYEQYF
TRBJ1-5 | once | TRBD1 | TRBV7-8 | CASSSQGSSGQPQHF
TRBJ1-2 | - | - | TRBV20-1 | CSAALEPGYTF
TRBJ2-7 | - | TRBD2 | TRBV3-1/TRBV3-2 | CASSTSGGAWEQYF
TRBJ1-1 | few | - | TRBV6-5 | CASSYYGSEAFF
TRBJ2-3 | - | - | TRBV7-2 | CASSLEEHLTDTQYF
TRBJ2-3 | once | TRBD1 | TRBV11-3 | CASSLWQGADTQYF
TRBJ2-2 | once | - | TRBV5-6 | CASSFEANTGELFF
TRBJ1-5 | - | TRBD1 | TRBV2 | CASSAAGGYQPQHF
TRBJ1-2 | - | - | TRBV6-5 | CASRSLPGQLQGYTF
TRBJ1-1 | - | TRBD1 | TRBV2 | CASSEIGTGGLAFF
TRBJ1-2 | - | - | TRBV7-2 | CASSADRGNYGYTF
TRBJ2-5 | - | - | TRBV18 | CASSQGETQYF
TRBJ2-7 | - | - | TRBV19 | CASSTYLLYEQYF
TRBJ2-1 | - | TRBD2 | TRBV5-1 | CASTAAGGSYNEQFF
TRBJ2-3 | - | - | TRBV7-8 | CASSSFDTQYF
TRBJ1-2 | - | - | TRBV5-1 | CASSLVGTNDGYTF
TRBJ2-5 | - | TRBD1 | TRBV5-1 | CASSLVVGTGYQETQYF
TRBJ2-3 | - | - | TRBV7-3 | CASSLGLVGGGTQYF
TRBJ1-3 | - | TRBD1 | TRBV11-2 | CASSPDRRNTIYF
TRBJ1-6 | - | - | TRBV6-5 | CASTKDGLNSPLHF
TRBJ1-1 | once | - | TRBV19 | CASTKTTRGGGTEAFF
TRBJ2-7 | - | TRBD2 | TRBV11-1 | CASNLEGAGEQYF
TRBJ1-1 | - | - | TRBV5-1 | CASSFGQTLMNTEAFF
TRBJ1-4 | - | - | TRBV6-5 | CASNYRGGENEKLFF
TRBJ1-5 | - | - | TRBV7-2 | CASSSYQGQPQHF